A single T cell receptor beta chain is shown here with its context. The data are from a study of blood T cell repertoires in COVID-19. Study information: The study drew acute and convalescent COVID-19 samples from the United States, Italy and Spain. From T cells, B-cell-depleted T cells, or PBMCs came the material, which was cDNA or gDNA.

How the authors handled the data: Scientists estimated how many nucleated cells there were by amplifying reference gene primers. Profiled with immunoSEQ multiplex PCR; TCRdb holds only in-frame clones, not every one. V and J calls and clone size follow that table, whereas D and trimming were derived from the DNA. Among approximately 270,000 clones listed, about four fifths were seen once. The V end was cut by 6 bases, the J end by 6 bases, with 13 bases between. This CDR3 spans 13 amino acids. From germline, CDR1 is SGHAT and CDR2 FQDESV (reference sequence). This sequence was found in a man older than 75 with acute or convalescent COVID-19. Sequencing was performed on peripheral blood. J is TRBJ2-3 and V is TRBV11-1, with D perhaps matching TRBD1 (6 bases). The CDR3 region is CASSLDRFDTQYF. The CDR3 bases are TGTGCCAGCAGTCTTGACAGGTTTGATACGCAGTATTTT.